These T cell receptor beta chains were read from a single sample in a study of T-cell reconstitution after alpha-beta-depleted transplantation in children. TCRdb reprocessed the PCR reads via MiXCR and lists one record per CDR3 protein. The sample holds about 540,000 distinct CDR3 sequences, around 20% seen once. The sample in question was PBMCs from the stem cell graft donor, obtained from the stem cell graft. The source is a human donor who donated a stem cell graft to a child with acute lymphoblastic leukemia. Each CDR3 is given with its conserved first and last residue. Fields, in order: clone size, D gene, V gene, J gene, CDR3 protein, CDR3 DNA. The D gene is left open where the match is weak. Some rows mark clone size as missing; the rest say once, few, many or name a class of expanded clone.

>few|TRBD2|TRBV24-1|TRBJ2-1
CATSDLPLAGGPVEQFF
TGTGCCACCAGTGATTTGCCCCTAGCGGGAGGGCCCGTTGAGCAGTTCTTC
>few|.|TRBV15|TRBJ1-2
CATSRGPDGLYGYTF
TGTGCCACCAGCAGAGGGCCTGATGGACTATATGGCTACACCTTC
>.|TRBD1|TRBV12-3/TRBV12-4|TRBJ1-1
CASSFRGKENEAFF
TGTGCCAGCAGTTTCAGGGGGAAGGAGAATGAAGCTTTCTTT
>.|.|TRBV5-6|TRBJ2-2
CASSFALALTGELFF
TGTGCCAGCAGCTTCGCCCTAGCTTTAACCGGGGAGCTGTTTTTT
>.|TRBD2|TRBV11-1|TRBJ2-2
CASSSGLAVDTNTGELFF
TGTGCCAGCAGCTCCGGACTAGCGGTAGATACGAACACCGGGGAGCTGTTTTTT
>.|TRBD1|TRBV5-1|TRBJ1-1
CASSTGQGGTEAFF
TGCGCCAGCAGCACGGGACAGGGTGGAACTGAAGCTTTCTTT
>.|.|TRBV6-1|TRBJ1-2
CASSWKAGHWHGYTF
TGTGCCAGCAGCTGGAAGGCGGGACATTGGCATGGCTACACCTTC
>.|.|TRBV2|TRBJ2-3
CASSDGATSTDTQYF
TGTGCCAGCAGTGACGGAGCGACTAGCACAGATACGCAGTATTTT
>.|.|TRBV25-1|TRBJ2-1
CASSDVRSLGDEQFF
TGTGCCAGCAGTGATGTACGGTCCCTGGGGGATGAGCAGTTCTTC
>.|.|TRBV21-1|TRBJ2-2
CASSPVWTATNTGELFF
TGTGCCAGCAGCCCGGTTTGGACAGCAACGAACACCGGGGAGCTGTTTTTT
>few|.|TRBV6-5|TRBJ1-1
CASSYRTEAFF
TGTGCCAGCAGTTACAGGACTGAAGCTTTCTTT
>.|.|TRBV4-2|TRBJ2-3
CASSQDRGWGARTQYF
TGTGCCAGCAGCCAAGACCGCGGATGGGGAGCCCGGACGCAGTATTTT
>.|TRBD2|TRBV5-1|TRBJ2-3
CASSYRTSADTQYF
TGCGCCAGCAGCTACCGGACTAGTGCAGATACGCAGTATTTT
>few|.|TRBV5-6|TRBJ2-1
CASTRRRGHEQFF
TGTGCCAGCACTCGCCGCCGGGGACATGAGCAGTTCTTC
>.|TRBD1|TRBV5-1|TRBJ1-1
CASSLLYRGNTEAFF
TGCGCCAGCAGCTTACTATACAGGGGCAACACTGAAGCTTTCTTT